This TCR beta chain is from a study of identical twins. Germline V CDR1 and CDR2: DFQATT, SNEGSKA (reference sequence). V trimming: 4 bases; J trimming: 7 bases; junction bases outside the gene matches: 16. The length of the CDR3 is 16 residues. A single record per CDR3 protein comes from TCRdb applying MiXCR to the 5' RACE reads. This sample carries about 790,000 distinct CDR3 sequences, roughly 20% of them seen once, and the ten largest clones take over 10%. These sequences were also reported in another study, on T cells expressing NK-cell markers.

The J gene is TRBJ1-2, the V gene TRBV20-1; the match to TRBD1 covers 9 bases. This TCR was sampled from a woman aged 18-35 years in good health. Specimen: PBMCs. CDR3: CSAMWGTGSRRGGYTF. The CDR3 DNA reads as TGCAGTGCTATGTGGGGGACAGGGAGTCGACGGGGTGGCTACACCTTC.